This entry concerns a single TCR beta chain. As yet, its antigen is unknown. Here immunoSEQ multiplex PCR was the method, and the copy in TCRdb shows in-frame clones only, minus some. The sample holds about 310,000 clones, about 80% seen once. CDR3 length: 17 amino acids. V was pared by 0 bases and J by 7 bases, with 12 bases of the junction left unmatched. Germline V gene lookup returns CDR1 SGDLS and CDR2 YYNGEE. This sample stems from a study of cytotoxic CD8 clonotypes in ibrutinib-treated CLL. Whole-study findings and limits: Under treatment, the uncommon public clonotypes either contracted or remained stable.

The receptor's source is a human donor with chronic lymphocytic leukemia. This chain joins TRBV9 and TRBJ2-1; TRBD2 matches 8 bases. The sample was PBMCs, taken before ibrutinib treatment. CDR3 in DNA: TGTGCCAGCAGCGTAGGCAGCCAGGGCGGGAGGAGGAATGAGCAGTTCTTC. It is translated as CASSVGSQGGRRNEQFF. Variable domain in full (rest from reference TRBV9 and TRBJ2-1): DSGVTQTPKHLITATGQRVTLRCSPRSGDLSVYWYQQSLDQGLQFLIQYYNGEERAKGNILERFSAQQFPDLHSELNLSSLELGDSALYFCASSVGSQGGRRNEQFFGPGTRLTVL.